Listed below are T cell receptor beta chains from one sample, sequenced in a study of patients and donors after allogeneic stem cell transplantation. TCRdb processed the RT-PCR reads anew with MiXCR; each CDR3 protein has one entry. The sample contains around 200,000 distinct CDR3 sequences, around 40% of which appear only once. The specimen sequenced was blood, either unsorted or a sorted T cell fraction (not recorded which). The receptors were sampled from a human donor who was either an allogeneic HSCT recipient or a stem cell or donor lymphocyte infusion donor (not recorded which). It is not recorded whose cells these are; they may come from a transplant donor. Each CDR3 is given with its conserved first and last residue. The D gene is left open where the match is weak. Clone size is not always given. Where it is, it says once, few, many or a class for expanded clones.

V	J	size	D	DNA	CDR3
TRBV7-2	TRBJ1-1	few	TRBD1	TGTGCCAGCAGCCGAATAGCCGCCGGGACAGGGGGAACTGAAGCTTTCTTT	CASSRIAAGTGGTEAFF
TRBV9	TRBJ1-1	NA	TRBD1	TGTGCCAGCAGCGTCTTATATACAGGGGGCCGGATGAGATGGAACACTGAAGCTTTCTTT	CASSVLYTGGRMRWNTEAFF
TRBV25-1	TRBJ2-5	few	TRBD2	TGTGCCAGCAGTGGGGGCGGGGGGGCTGCAGAGACCCAGTACTTC	CASSGGGGAAETQYF
TRBV29-1	TRBJ2-7	NA	TRBD2	TGCAGCGTTGAGGCTCGGGATACCGGGACTAGCGGCTACGAGCAGTACTTC	CSVEARDTGTSGYEQYF
TRBV3-1	TRBJ2-3	NA	TRBD1	TGTGCCAGCAGCCAAGGGACAGGGGCAGATACGCAGTATTTT	CASSQGTGADTQYF
TRBV12-3/TRBV12-4	TRBJ2-5	NA	TRBD1	TGTGCCAGCAGTCGGGACAGGGGTTTTCTTGAGACCCAGTACTTC	CASSRDRGFLETQYF
TRBV20-1	TRBJ2-7	few	NA	TGCAGTGCTGAGAGAATCCGCGGCGAGCAGTACTTC	CSAERIRGEQYF
TRBV3-1	TRBJ2-7	few	NA	TGTGCCAGCAGCCACAGACAAGCCTACGAGCAGTACTTC	CASSHRQAYEQYF
TRBV5-1	TRBJ1-2	few	NA	TGCGCCAGCAGCTTGAGGACGGTCGGCTATGGCTACACCTTC	CASSLRTVGYGYTF
TRBV12-3/TRBV12-4	TRBJ1-1	few	NA	TGTGCCAGCAGCCACGAATTCGCCGCGAACACTGAAGCTTTCTTT	CASSHEFAANTEAFF
TRBV20-1	TRBJ2-2	NA	TRBD2	TGCAGTGCTAACCGGGGGGAAACCGGGGAGCTGTTTTTT	CSANRGETGELFF
TRBV15	TRBJ1-2	few	NA	TGTGCCACCAGCAGGTTATACCCACAAGACAGAGCCTATGGCTACACCTTC	CATSRLYPQDRAYGYTF
TRBV28	TRBJ1-4	NA	NA	TGTGCCAGCAGCCCAGCCTCCACCCCGGCTAATGAAAAACTGTTTTTT	CASSPASTPANEKLFF
TRBV2	TRBJ2-3	NA	TRBD2	TGTGCCAGCAGTGTCCGTAGCGGGGGCTTCACAGATACGCAGTATTTT	CASSVRSGGFTDTQYF
TRBV18	TRBJ2-5	NA	NA	TGTGCCAGCTCCCAGGGGCGAAAAGAGACCCAGTACTTC	CASSQGRKETQYF
TRBV10-3	TRBJ1-2	few	TRBD1	TGTGCCATCACCTTAGACAGGGACGCTAGCTATGGCTACACCTTC	CAITLDRDASYGYTF
TRBV5-1	TRBJ2-5	NA	NA	TGCGCCAGCAGCCAACGTGGAACTGATCAAGAGACCCAGTACTTC	CASSQRGTDQETQYF
TRBV12-3/TRBV12-4	TRBJ1-1	few	TRBD1	TGTGCCAGCAGTCCCTCTCCGGGACAGGGGGCTTATCCTGAAGCTTTCTTT	CASSPSPGQGAYPEAFF
TRBV5-5	TRBJ2-3	once	TRBD2	TGTGCCAGCAGCTTGTCGGCTAGCGGGGGCACAGATACGCAGTATTTT	CASSLSASGGTDTQYF
TRBV28	TRBJ1-5	few	NA	TGTGCCAGCAGTCCCCTATTAATGGCCCAGCATTTT	CASSPLLMAQHF
TRBV29-1	TRBJ1-1	few	NA	TGCAGCGTTGGACCTAACGTAGACACTGAAGCTTTCTTT	CSVGPNVDTEAFF
TRBV28	TRBJ2-3	NA	NA	TGTGCCAGCAGCCCAGATACCACAGATACGCAGTATTTT	CASSPDTTDTQYF
TRBV12-3/TRBV12-4	TRBJ1-1	NA	NA	TGTGCCAGCAGTTCCCGACAGGCGGCCACTGAAGCTTTCTTT	CASSSRQAATEAFF
TRBV12-3/TRBV12-4	TRBJ1-1	few	NA	TGTGCCAGCAAGCAAAGGGCTGAAGCTTTCTTT	CASKQRAEAFF
TRBV12-5	TRBJ1-1	few	NA	TGTGCTAGTGGTAAACAGGGCACTGAAGCTTTCTTT	CASGKQGTEAFF
TRBV6-2/TRBV6-3	TRBJ2-2	NA	TRBD2	TGTGCCAGCAGGACCGGGACTAGGGCACCCGGGGAGCTGTTTTTT	CASRTGTRAPGELFF
TRBV4-2	TRBJ1-6	NA	NA	TGTGCCAGCAGCCAAGAAGGGCAGCCTGACTCACCCCTCCACTTT	CASSQEGQPDSPLHF
TRBV7-9	TRBJ1-2	NA	NA	TGTGCCAGCACCCTATCCCCGGCGGGGCCCTCCTATGGCTACACCTTC	CASTLSPAGPSYGYTF
TRBV20-1	TRBJ1-5	NA	TRBD1	TGCAGTGCTGGGACAGGCGGAGATAAGTGGAGCAATCAGCCCCAGCATTTT	CSAGTGGDKWSNQPQHF
TRBV4-3	TRBJ1-1	medium-sized	NA	TGCGCCAGCAGCCAAGACTCTAGGGTAGGAATCACTGAAGCTTTCTTT	CASSQDSRVGITEAFF
TRBV7-8	TRBJ1-5	NA	NA	TGTGCCAGCAGCGCCCTTAGGGGGAATCAGCCCCAGCATTTT	CASSALRGNQPQHF
TRBV7-9	TRBJ2-1	few	NA	TGTGCCAGCAGCTCCCTTTTGGGGGGGCCTAATGAGCAGTTCTTC	CASSSLLGGPNEQFF
TRBV6-2/TRBV6-3	TRBJ1-1	few	TRBD1	TGTGCCAGTCGTAGGGGGCCCACTGAAGCTTTCTTT	CASRRGPTEAFF
TRBV2	TRBJ1-5	once	TRBD1	TGTGCCAGCAGGGACAGGGGAGGTTCGGGCAATCAGCCCCAGCATTTT	CASRDRGGSGNQPQHF
TRBV29-1	TRBJ1-1	few	NA	TGCAGCGTCCTACGGGGTACTGAAGCTTTCTTT	CSVLRGTEAFF
TRBV28	TRBJ1-4	NA	NA	TGTGCCAGCAGTTTGGTGGGGGCATCTAATGAAAAACTGTTTTTT	CASSLVGASNEKLFF
TRBV5-6	TRBJ1-5	NA	TRBD1	TGTGCCAGCAGCCGAACAGGGGTATACAATCAGCCCCAGCATTTT	CASSRTGVYNQPQHF
TRBV12-3/TRBV12-4	TRBJ1-2	NA	NA	TGTGCCAGCAGTGCCGGCCCAACTAACTATGGCTACACCTTC	CASSAGPTNYGYTF
TRBV5-1	TRBJ1-1	NA	NA	TGCGCCAGCAGCTTGGCGGGACGGGGCACTGAAGCTTTCTTT	CASSLAGRGTEAFF
TRBV12-3/TRBV12-4	TRBJ1-6	NA	NA	TGTGCCAGCAGCCTGTTGGGGGAATCACCCCTCCACTTT	CASSLLGESPLHF
TRBV10-3	TRBJ1-5	NA	TRBD1	TGTGCCATCAGTTCAGGGGGTCAGCCCCAGCATTTT	CAISSGGQPQHF
TRBV20-1	TRBJ2-1	NA	NA	TGCAGTGCCACCGGACTGAAGAATGAGCAGTTCTTC	CSATGLKNEQFF
TRBV28	TRBJ1-6	NA	NA	TGTGCCAGCAGTTTGCCCGGCTTAGTGGCCAAAACCCTCCACTTT	CASSLPGLVAKTLHF
TRBV9	TRBJ1-6	NA	NA	TGTGCCAGCAGCCCCAGACTCTCCTATAATTCACCCCTCCACTTT	CASSPRLSYNSPLHF
TRBV12-3/TRBV12-4	TRBJ1-2	few	NA	TGTGCCAGCAGTCGACTCGGATACGGAGATGGCTACACCTTC	CASSRLGYGDGYTF
TRBV12-3/TRBV12-4	TRBJ1-2	few	TRBD1	TGTGCCAGCAGACGTGGACAGGGCACCATCTATGGCTACACCTTC	CASRRGQGTIYGYTF
TRBV7-2	TRBJ1-4	few	NA	TGTGCCAGCAGCTTAGAGACGGGGGTGAGCGAAAAACTGTTTTTT	CASSLETGVSEKLFF
TRBV5-1	TRBJ1-2	NA	TRBD1	TGCGCCAGCAGCTCCACCGGGACAGGGGTAGGCTATGGCTACACCTTC	CASSSTGTGVGYGYTF
TRBV6-1	TRBJ1-1	few	NA	TGTGCCAGCAGTGAATTGAACACTGAAGCTTTCTTT	CASSELNTEAFF
TRBV20-1	TRBJ2-3	NA	NA	TGCAGTGCTATAGTCAACGGGGGTCCCACAGATACGCAGTATTTT	CSAIVNGGPTDTQYF
TRBV5-1	TRBJ1-1	NA	TRBD1	TGCGCCAGCAGCTTCAGGACAGGGGGCCTTACTGAAGCTTTCTTT	CASSFRTGGLTEAFF
TRBV5-6	TRBJ1-4	few	NA	TGTGCCAGCAGCTCATCGAAAAATGGAAATGAAAAACTGTTTTTT	CASSSSKNGNEKLFF
TRBV5-1	TRBJ1-3	few	NA	TGCGCCAGCAGCTTGTCCCCGGCCGGGAGTAACTCTGGAAACACCATATATTTT	CASSLSPAGSNSGNTIYF
TRBV6-1	TRBJ1-2	NA	NA	TGTGCCAGCAGCCAGGAGGAGGTGTTCTATGGCTACACCTTC	CASSQEEVFYGYTF
TRBV20-1	TRBJ1-6	few	NA	TGCAGTACTCCCGGGACCTATAATTCACCCCTCCACTTT	CSTPGTYNSPLHF
TRBV29-1	TRBJ1-5	NA	TRBD1	TGCAGCGCCCGAGTCGGGACAGCCAATCAGCCCCAGCATTTT	CSARVGTANQPQHF
TRBV19	TRBJ1-4	NA	TRBD1	TGTGCCAGCAGCGGGACAGTACTTGCAACTAATGAAAAACTGTTTTTT	CASSGTVLATNEKLFF
TRBV28	TRBJ2-1	NA	TRBD1	TGTGCCAGCAGTTTACTACAGGGGACCAATGAGCAGTTCTTC	CASSLLQGTNEQFF
TRBV27	TRBJ1-5	few	NA	TGTGCCAGCGGAAAAACTGGAGGGGTTCTCGGTCAGCCCCAGCATTTT	CASGKTGGVLGQPQHF